This T cell receptor (beta chain) was documented in a study of CD8+CD57+ T cells in acquired aplastic anemia. About the study: DNA from sorted CD4+ and CD8+ cells averaged roughly 3.2 ug.

This clonotype showed up many times. The antigen remains unidentified. TCR beta VDJ and CDR3 profiling used genomic DNA as template. TCRdb passed the reads through MiXCR, listing each CDR3 protein once. Among roughly 61,000 distinct CDR3 sequences listed, about 54% were seen once. Germline V gene data show CDR1 as GTSNPN and CDR2 as SVGIG (reference sequence). This CDR3 is built from 11 residues. V gave up 4 bases and J gave up 5 bases; unmatched junction bases: 2. Study results and caveats: Approximately 30 CD8+ CDR3 sequences were shared between patients and controls.

This chain connects TRBV30 to TRBJ2-7; 7 bases agree with TRBD1. This TCR was recovered from a human donor in good health, serving as a control. The specimen was sorted CD4+, CD8+, or CD8+CD57+ T cells (not recorded which) from PBMCs. In DNA, the CDR3 is TGTGCCTGGACGCAGGGGGACGAGCAGTACTTC. It codes for CAWTQGDEQYF.